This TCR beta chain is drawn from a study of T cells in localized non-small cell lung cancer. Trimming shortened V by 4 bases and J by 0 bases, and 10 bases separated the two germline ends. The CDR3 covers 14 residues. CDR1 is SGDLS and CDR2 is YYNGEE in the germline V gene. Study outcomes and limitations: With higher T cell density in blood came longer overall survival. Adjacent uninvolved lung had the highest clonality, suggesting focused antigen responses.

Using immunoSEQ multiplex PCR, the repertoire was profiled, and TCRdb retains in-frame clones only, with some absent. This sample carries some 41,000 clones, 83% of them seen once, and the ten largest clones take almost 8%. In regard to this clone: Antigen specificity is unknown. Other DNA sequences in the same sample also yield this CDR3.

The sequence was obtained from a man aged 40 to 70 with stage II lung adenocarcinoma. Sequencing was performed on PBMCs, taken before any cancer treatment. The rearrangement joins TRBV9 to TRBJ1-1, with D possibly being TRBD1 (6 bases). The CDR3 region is CASSLGQLNTEAFF. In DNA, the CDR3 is TGTGCCAGCAGCCTGGGACAACTGAACACTGAAGCTTTCTTT.